This TCR beta chain was found in a study of blood T cells in healthy people across ages. Study-level results: Unsorted PBMC material precluded a definitive naive versus antigen-experienced comparison.

Primers used in a second PCR of about 7 to 12 cycles were a sample-barcoded 5' primer and a J-beta primer mix. Using its own MiXCR run on the 5' RACE reads, TCRdb lists one record per CDR3 protein. The repertoire holds about 680,000 distinct CDR3 sequences, about 52% seen once, with under 35% in the top ten. This clonotype was counted only a few times. Antigen specificity is unknown. The V segment lost 4 bases and the J segment 7 bases; nucleotides outside the gene matches: 8. The CDR3 loop spans 14 amino acids. CDR1 SGHTA and CDR2 FQGNSA come from the germline V gene. The sequenced sample consisted of blood. The chain links TRBV7-2 to TRBJ1-2; 8 bases align to TRBD1. The source of this sequence is a woman aged 55-69 years in good health. The CDR3 DNA reads TGTGCCAGCAGCTCCCGAGACAGGGGATCTGGCTACACCTTC. Residues: CASSSRDRGSGYTF.